The present T cell receptor (beta chain) was sequenced within a study of T cells in Graves' hyperthyroidism and ophthalmopathy. On the study more broadly: Staff took peripheral blood when the initial diagnosis was made, before any treatment began. Study-wide results and limits: Most thyroid clonotypes with frequency above 0.001 were detected in blood.

This clonotype was observed at least ten times. Antigen: not known. Researchers amplified the TCR beta CDR3 regions from RNA transcripts. First-round RT-PCR of the TCR CDR3 relied on the HTBI primer set. Each CDR3 protein is one row after TCRdb ran MiXCR on the multiplex PCR reads. This table has about 250,000 distinct CDR3 sequences, roughly 22% appearing once. Germline trimming cut 1 base from V and 5 bases from J; bases unmatched to any gene: 10. The CDR3 spans 16 residues. Germline CDR1 reads DFQATT; CDR2 reads SNEGSKA (reference sequence). Sequencing was done on a sample of blood. The TCR was taken from a man aged 25-45 years with Graves' ophthalmopathy. The chain uses TRBV20-1 and TRBJ2-5; 10 bases map to TRBD2. The CDR3 sequence: CSARGLAGDRSETQYF. CDR3 DNA sequence: TGCAGTGCTAGAGGGCTAGCGGGAGATCGATCTGAGACCCAGTACTTC.